These 20 T cell receptor beta chains were all obtained from the same sample, sequenced in a study of long-term antiretroviral therapy in people with HIV. Version v3.0 of the immunoSEQ assay was performed at survey level. Repertoires were generated with immunoSEQ multiplex PCR, while TCRdb's copy carries only in-frame clones and drops some. The sample includes under 30,000 clones, 81% of them seen just once. Specimen: unsorted PBMCs, collected 4.4 years after starting antiretroviral therapy. These receptors came from a man aged 30 to 45 with HIV.

The chain combines TRBV7-2 with TRBJ1-2, with a weak D call TRBD1 (5 bases). The CDR3 extends over 14 amino acids. The germline CDR1 and CDR2 sequences are SGHTA and FQGNSA. With 5 bases removed from V and 3 bases from J, the gap between germline ends came to 13 bases. CDR3 sequence (DNA): TGTGCCAGCAGCCAGGCCCAGGGATACTATGGCTACACCTTC. This translates into CASSQAQGYYGYTF.

V usage is TRBV11-3 and J usage is TRBJ2-7, with 9 bases identical to TRBD1. There are 15 residues in the CDR3. Germline trimming cut 1 base from V and 5 bases from J; bases unmatched to any gene: 6. Germline values: CDR1 SGHNT, CDR2 YENEEA. In DNA form, the CDR3 reads TGTGCCAGCAGCTTAGGAAGACAGGGGGGCCACGAGCAGTACTTC. Translating gives CASSLGRQGGHEQYF.

In this sample, this clone turned up once. In DNA form, the CDR3 reads TGCGCCAGCAGCTTTAACTTATGGGACATAGCTAACTATGGCTACACCTTC. Amino acid sequence: CASSFNLWDIANYGYTF. This sequence joins TRBV5-1 and TRBJ1-2; TRBD1 might be the D (6 bases). Germline assignment: CDR1 SGHRS and CDR2 YFSETQ. Deletions cut 2 bases from V and 0 bases from J, with 17 bases between. There are 17 residues in the CDR3.

V gene TRBV5-1 combines with J gene TRBJ1-1, with D hard to call. Trimming stripped 0 bases from V and 4 bases from J, with 4 bases between. CDR1 SGHRS and CDR2 YFSETQ come from the germline V gene. This CDR3 spans 12 amino acids. CDR3 DNA: TGCGCCAGCAGCTTGGTCAGCACTGAAGCTTTCTTT. Translating it yields CASSLVSTEAFF.

V gene TRBV6-5 combines with J gene TRBJ2-1; 8 positions match TRBD1. V was pared by 0 bases and J by 7 bases, with 8 bases of the junction left unmatched. The CDR3 has 16 residues. CDR1 is MNHEY and CDR2 is SVGAGI in the germline V gene. CDR3 protein: CASSYSTGVVLNEQFF. Written as DNA, the CDR3 is TGTGCCAGCAGTTACTCGACAGGGGTAGTCTTGAATGAGCAGTTCTTC.

V usage is TRBV7-2 and J usage is TRBJ1-2; D perhaps matches TRBD1 (5 bases). Germline loops: CDR1 SGHTA, CDR2 FQGNSA. V was shortened by 5 bases and J by 5 bases, with 18 bases between the two germline ends. This CDR3 is 15 amino acids long. The CDR3, as DNA: TGTGCCAGCAGCCTCGGGACTCAGGGAGCTTATGGCTACACCTTC. Translated: CASSLGTQGAYGYTF.

The V and J genes are TRBV6-4 and TRBJ1-2; maybe TRBD1 (6 bases). CDR3 size: 14 residues. Per the germline V gene, CDR1 is MRHNA and CDR2 is SNTAGT. V lost 6 bases and J lost 5, with 16 bases in between. This CDR3 is CASRPLTGTYGYTF. CDR3 in DNA: TGTGCCAGCAGGCCCTTGACAGGTACTTATGGCTACACCTTC.

The chain employs TRBV28 and TRBJ1-2; TRBD1 might be the D (5 bases). The CDR3 runs to 13 residues. Germline V gene sequence: CDR1 MDHEN, CDR2 SYDVKM. The V gene lost 7 bases and the J gene lost 0 bases, with 9 bases spanning the gap. Written as DNA, the CDR3 is TGTGCCAGCACTTGGGGGTCTAACTATGGCTACACCTTC. This translates into CASTWGSNYGYTF.

The chain has TRBV9 and TRBJ2-1, with a possible D match to TRBD2 (7 bases). V lost 3 bases, J lost 6 bases, and 13 bases lay in between. The CDR3 sequence is 14 residues long. The germline CDR1 and CDR2 sequences are SGDLS and YYNGEE. DNA for the CDR3: TGTGCCAGCAGCGGCGGGGGCCAGAGCAATGAGCAGTTCTTC. Encoded protein: CASSGGGQSNEQFF.

The V and J genes are TRBV28 and TRBJ2-7; possibly TRBD1 for D (5 bases). Germline V gives CDR1 MDHEN, CDR2 SYDVKM. CDR3 length: 14 amino acids. V lost 3 bases to trimming and J lost 2 bases, with 11 bases between them. In DNA form, the CDR3 reads TGTGCCAGCAGTTTGATAGTACAGGCCTACGAGCAGTACTTC. It is translated as CASSLIVQAYEQYF.

In its sample, this clone was seen a few times. The chain recombines TRBV6-6 with TRBJ2-7; 7 nucleotides align to TRBD1. There are 15 residues in the CDR3. Germline trimming cut 4 bases from V and 1 base from J; bases unmatched to any gene: 7. CDR1 is MNHNY and CDR2 is SVGAGI in the germline V gene (reference sequence). In DNA form, the CDR3 reads TGTGCCAGCAGTTTCGACAGGGAAAGGTCCTACGAGCAGTACTTC. Translated, it gives CASSFDRERSYEQYF.

The CDR3 is CASSYIGRGAKNIQYF. The CDR3 DNA is TGTGCCAGCAGTTACATTGGCAGGGGAGCCAAAAACATTCAGTACTTC. The V call is TRBV6-5, the J call TRBJ2-4, with D tentatively TRBD1 (6 bases). V gave up 2 bases and J gave up 0 bases, with 11 bases separating them. The germline CDR1 and CDR2 sequences are MNHEY and SVGAGI. The CDR3 is 16 residues long.

The chain links TRBV15 to TRBJ2-3, with 8 bases aligning to TRBD2. Germline V lookup: CDR1 LNHNV, CDR2 YYDKDF (reference sequence). V dropped 5 bases and J dropped 3; count of bases not matched to a gene: 13. The CDR3 has 17 amino acids. Here the CDR3 DNA reads TGTGCCACCAGCGCAAGCCTTAACGGGAGGGTTACAGATACGCAGTATTTT. Translating it yields CATSASLNGRVTDTQYF.

The chain uses TRBV6-4 and TRBJ2-1, with 9 bases aligning to TRBD2. V was pared by 5 bases and J by 0 bases, with 14 bases of the junction left unmatched. Germline V lookup: CDR1 MRHNA, CDR2 SNTAGT. The CDR3 totals 19 residues. The CDR3 nucleotides are TGTGCCAGCAGTTCCTACGCGGGGGGGCCTTGTTTCTCCTACAATGAGCAGTTCTTC. The encoded protein is CASSSYAGGPCFSYNEQFF.

The V gene is TRBV9, the J gene TRBJ2-7; 13 positions match TRBD2. With 4 bases clipped from V and 0 bases from J, the junction kept 4 bases outside the gene matches. Germline CDR1 is SGDLS and CDR2 is YYNGEE. The CDR3 runs 16 residues. In DNA, the CDR3 is TGTGCCAGCAGCCCGGGACTAGCGGGGTTCTCCTACGAGCAGTACTTC. Protein sequence: CASSPGLAGFSYEQYF.

The J gene is TRBJ2-3, the V gene TRBV11-2; D remains unclear. The CDR3 has 16 amino acids. Trimming removed 5 bases at V and 3 bases at J, with 18 bases between. Germline V gives CDR1 SGHAT, CDR2 FQNNGV. The CDR3 spells CASSPRSVSSTDTQYF. Written as DNA, the CDR3 is TGTGCCAGCAGCCCGAGGAGCGTTTCGTCAACAGATACGCAGTATTTT.

This chain joins TRBV4-1 and TRBJ1-1; 7 bases align to TRBD1. Looked up from germline, CDR1 is MGHRA and CDR2 is YSYEKL. The CDR3 loop spans 14 amino acids. Unmatched junction bases numbered 5, after V lost 0 bases and J lost 7 bases. CDR3 in amino acids: CASSQETGRLEAFF. CDR3 in DNA: TGCGCCAGCAGCCAAGAGACAGGGCGGCTTGAAGCTTTCTTT.

The V gene is TRBV28, the J gene TRBJ2-4; D gene unclear. With 5 bases removed from V and 1 base from J, the gap between germline ends came to 12 bases. Germline CDR1 and CDR2: MDHEN and SYDVKM. The CDR3 runs 15 residues. CDR3 loop: CASSPLPVAKNIQYF. The CDR3 DNA follows: TGTGCCAGCAGTCCGCTCCCGGTGGCCAAAAACATTCAGTACTTC.

This clone came up a few times. The rearrangement uses TRBV9 and TRBJ1-3; a weak D match, TRBD1 (5 bases). Between the trimmed V and J ends, which lost 3 bases and 0 bases, there was a span of 10 bases. This CDR3 is 15 amino acids long. Germline lookup yields CDR1 SGDLS and CDR2 YYNGEE. The CDR3 sequence is CASSDGQSSGNTIYF. The DNA of the CDR3 is TGTGCCAGCAGCGACGGACAAAGCTCTGGAAACACCATATATTTT. The entire variable domain, with the rest obtained from reference TRBV9 and TRBJ1-3, is as follows: DSGVTQTPKHLITATGQRVTLRCSPRSGDLSVYWYQQSLDQGLQFLIQYYNGEERAKGNILERFSAQQFPDLHSELNLSSLELGDSALYFCASSDGQSSGNTIYFGEGSWLTVV.

This clone rates as medium-sized. The chain carries TRBV28 and TRBJ2-7; the D call may be TRBD1 or TRBD2 (5 bases each). CDR1 MDHEN and CDR2 SYDVKM come from the germline V gene. V was shortened by 8 bases and J by 6 bases, with 17 bases between the two germline ends. CDR3 length: 13 residues. The CDR3 bases are TGTGCCAGCGAGGACACGGGAATCGGCGAGCAGTACTTC. It encodes CASEDTGIGEQYF.